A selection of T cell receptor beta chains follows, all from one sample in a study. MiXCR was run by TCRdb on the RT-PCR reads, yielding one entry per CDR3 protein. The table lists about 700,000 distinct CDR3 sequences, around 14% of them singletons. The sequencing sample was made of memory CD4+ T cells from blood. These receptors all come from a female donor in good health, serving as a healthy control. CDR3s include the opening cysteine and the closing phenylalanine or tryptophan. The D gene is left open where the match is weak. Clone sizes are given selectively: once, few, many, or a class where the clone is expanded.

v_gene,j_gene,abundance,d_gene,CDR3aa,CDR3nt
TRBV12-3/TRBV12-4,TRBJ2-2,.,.,CASSLSQGADGELFF,TGTGCCAGCAGTTTATCACAGGGTGCAGACGGGGAGCTGTTTTTT
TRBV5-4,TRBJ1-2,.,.,CASSSEPAKYGDGYTF,TGTGCCAGCAGCTCCGAACCCGCTAAGTATGGGGATGGCTACACCTTC
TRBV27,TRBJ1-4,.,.,CASSRFATNEKLFF,TGTGCCAGCAGTCGGTTTGCAACTAATGAAAAACTGTTTTTT
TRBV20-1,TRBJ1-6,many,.,CSADGARENSPLHF,TGCAGTGCAGACGGGGCCAGGGAGAATTCACCCCTCCACTTT
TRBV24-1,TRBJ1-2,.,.,CATSDRSYGYTF,TGTGCCACCAGTGATCGATCCTATGGCTACACCTTC
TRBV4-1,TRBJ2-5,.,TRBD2,CASSQNGLAGNQETQYF,TGCGCCAGCAGCCAAAACGGACTAGCGGGAAACCAAGAGACCCAGTACTTC
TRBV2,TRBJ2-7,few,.,CASSDGQAAYEQYF,TGTGCCAGCAGTGACGGGCAGGCGGCCTACGAGCAGTACTTC
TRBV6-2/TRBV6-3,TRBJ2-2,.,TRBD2,CASSYRPSGSVGTGELFF,TGTGCCAGCAGTTACCGTCCTAGCGGGAGTGTGGGGACCGGGGAGCTGTTTTTT
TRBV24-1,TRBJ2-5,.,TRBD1,CATSDTGTAQETQYF,TGTGCCACCAGCGATACCGGGACAGCTCAAGAGACCCAGTACTTC
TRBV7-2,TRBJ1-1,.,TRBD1,CASSFTTGGETEAFF,TGTGCCAGCAGCTTCACGACAGGGGGCGAGACTGAAGCTTTCTTT
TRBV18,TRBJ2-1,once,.,CASSQAQGTSYNEQFF,TGTGCCAGCTCACAAGCTCAGGGAACCTCCTACAATGAGCAGTTCTTC
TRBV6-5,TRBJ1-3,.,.,CASSYSSISGNTIYF,TGTGCCAGCAGTTACTCGAGCATCTCTGGAAACACCATATATTTT
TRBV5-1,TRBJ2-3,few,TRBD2,CASSVSTGTSGSPDTQYF,TGCGCCAGCAGCGTTTCAACCGGGACTAGCGGGAGCCCAGATACGCAGTATTTT
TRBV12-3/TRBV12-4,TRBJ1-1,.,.,CASSFGGRGDTEAFF,TGTGCCAGCAGTTTTGGCGGGCGCGGGGACACTGAAGCTTTCTTT
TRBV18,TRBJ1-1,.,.,CASSPNGGAESTEAFF,TGTGCCAGCTCACCGAATGGGGGGGCCGAAAGCACTGAAGCTTTCTTT
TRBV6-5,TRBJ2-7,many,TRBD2,CASSPWLAGYEQYF,TGTGCCAGCAGTCCCTGGCTAGCGGGTTACGAGCAGTACTTC
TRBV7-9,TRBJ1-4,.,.,CASSLRLGTGPEKLFF,TGTGCCAGCAGCTTAAGATTGGGAACAGGGCCCGAAAAACTGTTTTTT
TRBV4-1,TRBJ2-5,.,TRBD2,CASSQDRELAGGEETQYF,TGCGCCAGCAGCCAAGATAGGGAACTAGCGGGAGGCGAGGAGACCCAGTACTTC
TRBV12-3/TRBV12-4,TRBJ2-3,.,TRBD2,CASSFLAGDTQYF,TGTGCCAGCAGTTTCTTAGCGGGAGATACGCAGTATTTT
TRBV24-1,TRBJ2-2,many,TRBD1,CATSEARGRDGELFF,TGTGCCACCAGTGAAGCCAGGGGGCGAGACGGGGAGCTGTTTTTT
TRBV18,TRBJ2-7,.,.,CASSLRTGIGRFEQYF,TGTGCCAGCTCACTCCGCACAGGGATTGGACGCTTCGAGCAGTACTTC
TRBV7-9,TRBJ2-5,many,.,CASTPEGKETQYF,TGTGCCAGCACCCCTGAGGGTAAAGAGACCCAGTACTTC
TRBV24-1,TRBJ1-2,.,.,CATSESGALANYGYTF,TGTGCCACCAGTGAGTCGGGGGCTTTAGCTAACTATGGCTACACCTTC
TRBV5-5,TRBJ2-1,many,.,CASSSTGSSYNEQFF,TGTGCCAGCAGCTCTACAGGGAGCTCCTACAATGAGCAGTTCTTC
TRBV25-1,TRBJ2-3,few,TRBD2,CASSDPAGAPDTQYF,TGTGCCAGCAGTGACCCGGCGGGAGCACCAGATACGCAGTATTTT
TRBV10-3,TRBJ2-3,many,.,CAISESPTSRIGTQYF,TGTGCCATCAGTGAGTCGCCTACGTCCAGAATTGGAACGCAGTATTTT
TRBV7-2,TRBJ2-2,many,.,CASSPRPDTGELFF,TGTGCCAGCAGCCCCCGACCGGACACCGGGGAGCTGTTTTTT
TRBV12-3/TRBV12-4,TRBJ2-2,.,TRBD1,CASSHRDRGPGNTGELFF,TGTGCCAGCAGCCACCGGGACAGGGGGCCAGGAAACACCGGGGAGCTGTTTTTT
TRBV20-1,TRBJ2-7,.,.,CSAADSGTSSYEQYF,TGCAGTGCGGCCGATAGCGGAACGAGCTCCTACGAGCAGTACTTC
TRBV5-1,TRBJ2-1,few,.,CASSPHGRRLGPYNEQFF,TGCGCCAGCAGCCCCCATGGACGGAGGCTAGGACCCTACAATGAGCAGTTCTTC
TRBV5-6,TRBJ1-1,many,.,CASSFSTEAFF,TGTGCCAGCAGCTTTTCCACTGAAGCTTTCTTT
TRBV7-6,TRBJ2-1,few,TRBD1,CASSGGQGAFGNEQFF,TGTGCCAGCAGCGGCGGGCAGGGGGCTTTCGGCAATGAGCAGTTCTTC
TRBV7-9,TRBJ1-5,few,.,CASSLGVGGFSNQPQHF,TGTGCCAGCAGCTTAGGGGTAGGGGGGTTCAGCAATCAGCCCCAGCATTTT
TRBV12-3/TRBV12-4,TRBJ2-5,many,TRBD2,CASTLSANPYTGTSGRARETQYF,TGTGCCAGCACCCTAAGCGCCAACCCGTACACCGGGACTAGCGGGAGGGCCAGAGAGACCCAGTACTTC
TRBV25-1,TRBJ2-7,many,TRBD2,CASSPLGTSHSYEQYF,TGTGCCAGCAGCCCCTTGGGGACTAGCCATTCCTACGAGCAGTACTTC
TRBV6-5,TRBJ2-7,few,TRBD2,CASRRGSSYEQYF,TGTGCCAGCAGACGCGGGAGCTCCTACGAGCAGTACTTC
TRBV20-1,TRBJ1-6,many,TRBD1,CSARDLTGAPNPLHF,TGCAGTGCTAGAGATCTGACAGGGGCCCCTAATCCCCTCCACTTT
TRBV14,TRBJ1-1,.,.,CASSQDLFDPKAFF,TGTGCCAGCAGCCAAGATCTCTTTGACCCCAAAGCTTTCTTT
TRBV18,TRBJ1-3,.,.,CASSPYSPGSGNTIYF,TGTGCCAGCTCACCTTACAGTCCCGGATCTGGAAACACCATATATTTT
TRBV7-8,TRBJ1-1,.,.,CASRDRTAPDYTEAFF,TGTGCCAGCCGAGATCGCACGGCGCCGGATTACACTGAAGCTTTCTTT
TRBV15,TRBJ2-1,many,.,CATSQTGNEQFF,TGTGCCACCAGTCAGACTGGGAATGAGCAGTTCTTC
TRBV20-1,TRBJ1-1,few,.,CSARDFRGSGTEAFF,TGCAGTGCTAGAGATTTTAGGGGGTCGGGCACTGAAGCTTTCTTT
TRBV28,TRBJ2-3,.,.,CASSDSVRADTQYF,TGTGCCAGCAGTGATTCCGTTAGGGCAGATACGCAGTATTTT
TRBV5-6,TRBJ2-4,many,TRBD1,CASSPFPGTGANIQYF,TGTGCCAGCAGCCCCTTTCCCGGGACAGGGGCAAACATTCAGTACTTC
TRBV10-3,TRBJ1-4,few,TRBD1,CAISPQGDRKKLFF,TGTGCCATCAGTCCACAGGGGGATAGGAAAAAACTGTTTTTT
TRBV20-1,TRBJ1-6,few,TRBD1,CSARDPSGQMTPLHF,TGCAGTGCTAGAGATCCCTCGGGACAGATGACACCCCTCCACTTT
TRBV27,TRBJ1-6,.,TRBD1,CASSGTGTGGVNSPLHF,TGTGCCAGCAGTGGCACCGGGACAGGGGGCGTCAATTCACCCCTCCACTTT
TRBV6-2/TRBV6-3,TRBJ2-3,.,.,CASSSPVGGSTDTQYF,TGTGCCAGCAGTTCCCCCGTCGGCGGGAGCACAGATACGCAGTATTTT
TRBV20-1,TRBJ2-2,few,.,CSASTRRELFF,TGCAGTGCGTCGACTAGAAGGGAGCTGTTTTTT
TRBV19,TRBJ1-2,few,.,CASSIRGSGYTF,TGTGCCAGTAGTATCCGGGGGAGCGGCTACACCTTC
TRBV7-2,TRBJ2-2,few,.,CASSLVTGSGRLFF,TGTGCCAGCAGCTTAGTGACCGGCAGTGGTCGGCTGTTTTTT
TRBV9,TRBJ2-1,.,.,CASSVKGETRGAYNEQFF,TGTGCCAGCAGCGTAAAGGGGGAGACCCGGGGCGCCTACAATGAGCAGTTCTTC
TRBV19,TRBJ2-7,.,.,CASSIRPAGPYEQYF,TGTGCCAGTAGTATACGACCGGCGGGTCCCTACGAGCAGTACTTC
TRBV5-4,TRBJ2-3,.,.,CASSPGAGASDTQYF,TGTGCCAGCAGCCCGGGGGCGGGAGCATCGGATACGCAGTATTTT
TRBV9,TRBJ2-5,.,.,CASSQAAYQETQYF,TGTGCCAGCAGCCAAGCGGCGTACCAAGAGACCCAGTACTTC
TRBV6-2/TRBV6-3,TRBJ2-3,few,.,CASRVGRVTDTQYF,TGTGCCAGCCGCGTCGGCAGGGTAACAGATACGCAGTATTTT